A single T cell receptor beta chain is shown here with its context. Its ends do not fully match the called genes, so a read error is possible. The data originate from a study of T cell responses to AZD1222 COVID-19 vaccine. Here immunoSEQ multiplex PCR was the method, and the copy in TCRdb shows in-frame clones only, minus some. The repertoire includes about 150,000 clones, about nine tenths of them detected once, and approximately 1.2% sits in the top ten. The sequencing here drew on peripheral blood, taken 28 days after the second AZD1222 dose. The source of this sequence is an adult who received the AZD1222 COVID-19 vaccine.

The CDR3 nucleotides are TGTGCCAGCAGCCTAGGGACAGATCAAGAGACCCAGTACTTC. This sequence encodes CASSLGTDQETQYF. The V gene is TRBV15, the J gene TRBJ2-5; 7 bases fit TRBD1. This CDR3 has 14 residues. Germline CDR1 is LNHNV and CDR2 is YYDKDF (reference sequence).